This is a list of T cell receptor beta chains from one sample in a study of blood T cell repertoires in COVID-19. TCRdb's copy holds only in-frame clones and misses some; the assay was immunoSEQ multiplex PCR. Among 50,000 or so clones listed, approximately 88% were seen once. Sequencing was carried out using peripheral blood. These receptors originate from a man between 70 and 80 years old with acute or convalescent COVID-19. The conserved cysteine and the conserved F or W are not part of the CDR3 here. Not all rows give a size; the values are once, few, many and, for expanded clones, a class.

>TRBJ1-1|TRBV5-1|once
ASSLEGVGTEAF
>TRBJ2-7|TRBV28|.
ASSEKRDYDEQY
>TRBJ1-5|TRBV20-1|.
SASTAGQPQH
>TRBJ2-3|TRBV6-1|.
ASSTGTGGIDTQY
>TRBJ2-5|TRBV18|.
ASSSGQGQETQY
>TRBJ2-2|TRBV18|.
ASSPTGTNTGELF
>TRBJ1-5|TRBV28|.
ASKDRAYSNQPQH
>TRBJ2-1|TRBV3-1/TRBV3-2|.
ASSPWTSGDFEQF
>TRBJ1-2|TRBV19|.
ASSIDPSGLDGYT
>TRBJ2-7|TRBV7-2|.
ASNGGSYEQY
>TRBJ2-7|TRBV6-5|once
ASSYSRTSYEQY
>TRBJ1-4|TRBV5-1|.
ASSRTGDGANEKLF
>TRBJ2-3|TRBV7-4|few
ASRSTRSGRVRGTDTQY
>TRBJ2-1|TRBV29-1|.
SLSYPGLVRNEQF
>TRBJ1-5|TRBV6-5|.
ASSSPDRAYQPQH
>TRBJ2-1|TRBV2|.
ASSPSVNNEQF
>TRBJ2-1|TRBV10-2|few
ASTRTGEQF
>TRBJ1-2|TRBV6-5|few
ASSSSRYGYT
>TRBJ1-2|TRBV28|.
ASGLHGTGRNGYT
>TRBJ1-1|TRBV15|.
ATSSAGTGRREAF
>TRBJ2-7|TRBV5-6|.
ASSQTPGQGREQY
>TRBJ1-5|TRBV29-1|.
SVRQGADQPQH
>TRBJ1-1|TRBV5-1|.
ASSLGAGDMNTEAF
>TRBJ1-4|TRBV6-5|.
ANSYSTGGKLF
>TRBJ2-2|TRBV6-2/TRBV6-3|.
ASSPGQGANTGELF